The clone carrying this T cell receptor beta chain was counted a few times. TCRdb recomputed calls from the reads with MiXCR, one row per CDR3 protein. The table shows fewer than 550,000 distinct CDR3 sequences, with over 9% occurring only once. The sample originates from a study of T cell repertoires in cytomegalovirus infection. V was cut by 4 bases and J by 7 bases, with 17 bases left in between. CDR3 length equals 14 residues. CDR1 SGHKS and CDR2 YYEKEE come from the germline V gene (reference sequence). The receptor's source is a human donor in good health (CMV status not recorded). Some clones in this sample may be carry-over from other donors' samples. The genes are TRBV5-5 and TRBJ2-5; no firm D call. Sequenced sample: PBMCs. This CDR3 reads CASSPDPPSWTQYF. CDR3 nucleotides: TGTGCCAGCAGCCCTGACCCCCCAAGCTGGACCCAGTACTTC.